Sequencing of this T cell receptor (beta chain) was carried out in a study of cytomegalovirus exposure and HLA in healthy donors. Concerning this clone itself: No antigen is known for it.

The CDR3 loop spans 15 amino acids. CDR1 is GTSNPN, CDR2 SVGIG, per germline (reference sequence). J lost 7 bases, V lost 2 bases, and 13 bases had no gene match. In the PCR, 60 Vbeta and 13 Jbeta primers were used. Profiling relied on immunoSEQ multiplex PCR, and the TCRdb table lists in-frame clones only, not all of them. The table has some 120,000 clones, about four fifths seen once. General study results and limits: While the bulk of TCR sequences proved rare, some public TCRs turned up in many donors. Later, an analysis found that common viral pathogens appeared to be linked with several of the most significant clusters.

The rearrangement uses TRBV30 and TRBJ1-1; TRBD1 matches at 7 bases. Input material: PBMCs. The TCR originated in a woman under 30 in good health and CMV-seronegative. CDR3 in amino acids: CAWSHPDGNRGEAFF. CDR3 in DNA: TGTGCCTGGAGTCACCCCGACGGGAACAGGGGTGAAGCTTTCTTT.